Following are 18 T cell receptor beta chains from one sample sequenced in a study of Tregs in tolerant kidney transplant recipients. Sequencing was performed with immunoSEQ multiplex PCR; in TCRdb, only in-frame clones are kept and a portion is missing. The sample is made up of tens of thousands of clones, and the top ten hold 1.5% to 2% of it. The nonmyeloablative bone marrow transplants came from related graft donors, with transient mixed chimerism. Sequences were derived from CD4+ T cells from blood (PBMCs), sampled 24 months after the transplant. The origin of the receptors is a human patient who received a combined kidney and bone marrow transplant. Some T cells may arise from the graft donor.

Note on this clone: The read comes to an end 3 residues before the CDR3 does, leaving the germline J gene to fill in the end. This chain connects TRBV19 to TRBJ2-1; possibly TRBD1 or TRBD2 for D (7 bases each). The CDR3 extends over 16 amino acids. CDR1 is LNHDA, CDR2 SQIVND, per germline (reference sequence). The ends were cut back, 3 bases at V and 2 bases at J, with 14 bases in the middle. CDR3 DNA (partial): TGTGCCAGTAGTATGGGAGCGGGACAGCCCTACAATGAG. It specifies CASSMGAGQPYNE. The CDR3 in its entirety is CASSMGAGQPYNEQFF.

In the case of this clone: The CDR3 end lies 3 residues beyond the end of the read and is filled in from the germline J gene. The rearrangement joins TRBV18 to TRBJ1-2, with 9 bases aligning to TRBD1. The CDR3 is made up of 14 amino acids. Germline V gene sequence: CDR1 KGHSH, CDR2 LQKENI. Losses at the gene ends were 3 bases for V and 4 bases for J; bases not matched to a gene: 3. CDR3 bases read: TGTGCCAGCTCACCGGGGACAGGGACCTATGGC. This translates into CASSPGTGTYG. The whole CDR3 is CASSPGTGTYGYTF.

About this clone itself: The read is 3 residues too short to cover the CDR3 end, so that end is filled in from the germline J gene. The chain combines TRBV20-1 with TRBJ2-7; the D call may be TRBD1 or TRBD2 (5 bases each). V lost 6 bases to trimming and J lost 2 bases, with 11 bases between them. This CDR3 has 12 amino acids. CDR1 is DFQATT, CDR2 SNEGSKA, per germline (reference sequence). The part of the CDR3 DNA that was read is TGCAGTGCGGGCAGGGAGACCTACGAG. This encodes CSAGRETYE. The entire CDR3 protein is CSAGRETYEQYF.

About this clone itself: The read halts 3 residues ahead of the CDR3 end, with the missing end drawn from the germline J gene. This chain uses TRBV20-1 with TRBJ2-1; no clear D gene. This CDR3 is 13 amino acids long. Per the germline V gene, CDR1 is DFQATT and CDR2 is SNEGSKA (reference sequence). Trimming shortened V by 3 bases and J by 5 bases, and 11 bases separated the two germline ends. CDR3 loop: CSARAWAHNEQFF. CDR3 bases read: TGCAGTGCTAGGGCGTGGGCACACAATGAG.

CDR3 DNA, as far as it was read: TGCAGTGCTACCCAAGGGACTAGCGGGAGCCGCGGGGCCAAAAACATT. It translates to CSATQGTSGSRGAKNI. The whole CDR3 protein reads CSATQGTSGSRGAKNIQYF. V and J are TRBV20-1 and TRBJ2-4, with 14 bases fitting TRBD2. The CDR3 end lies 3 residues beyond the end of the read and is filled in from the germline J gene. Germline values: CDR1 DFQATT, CDR2 SNEGSKA (reference sequence). The V and J ends lost 4 bases and 1 base, in that order; junction bases with no gene match: 12. The CDR3 contains 19 residues.

Note on this clone: The read terminates 3 residues before the CDR3 end, so the remaining end is supplied by the germline J gene. The chain uses TRBV7-3 and TRBJ2-2, with 12 positions matching TRBD2. This CDR3 spans 15 amino acids. The V gene end was trimmed by 5 bases and the J gene end by 8 bases; junction bases not matched to a gene: 6. Germline V gene data show CDR1 as SGHTA and CDR2 as FQGTGA. Partial CDR3 DNA: TGTGCCAGCAGCGAGACTAGCGGGAGTGGGGGGGAG. Amino acids: CASSETSGSGGE. The entire CDR3 protein reads CASSETSGSGGELFF. The full variable domain, its missing parts supplied by reference TRBV7-3 and TRBJ2-2, is GAGVSQTPSNKVTEKGKYVELRCDPISGHTALYWYRQSLGQGPEFLIYFQGTGAADDSGLPNDRFFAVRPEGSVSTLKIQRTERGDSAVYLCASSETSGSGGELFFGEGSRLTVL.

For this clone: The read is 3 residues too short to cover the CDR3 end, so that end is filled in from the germline J gene. The V and J genes are TRBV7-2 and TRBJ2-7; the match to TRBD2 covers 7 bases. The ends lost 4 bases at V and 0 bases at J; junction bases unmatched: 3. The CDR3 sequence is 14 residues long. Germline V gene data show CDR1 as SGHTA and CDR2 as FQGNSA. CDR3 amino acids: CASSSLAVSYEQYF. The sequenced part of the CDR3 DNA is TGTGCCAGCAGCTCGCTAGCGGTCTCCTACGAG.

About this clone: The CDR3 end lies 3 residues beyond the end of the read and is filled in from the germline J gene. The chain combines TRBV6-2 or TRBV6-3 with TRBJ1-1; TRBD1 might be the D (6 bases). Germline V gene sequence: CDR1 MNHEY, CDR2 SVGEGT. The CDR3 loop spans 13 amino acids. V lost 6 bases and J lost 5, with 13 bases in between. The DNA read from the CDR3 is TGTGCCAGCAGAAGAACAGGGCGGACTGAA. Translated, it gives CASRRTGRTE. The entire CDR3 sequence reads CASRRTGRTEAFF.

Worth noting for this clone: The CDR3 end is not reached by the read, which stops 3 residues before it; the germline J gene fills it in. V is TRBV18 and J is TRBJ2-1; TRBD1 might be the D (5 bases). From germline, CDR1 is KGHSH and CDR2 LQKENI. CDR3 length: 18 residues. V was trimmed by 0 bases and J by 4 bases, leaving 19 bases between them. CDR3 sequence reads: CASSPPQKPGLEYNEQFF. CDR3 bases read: TGTGCCAGCTCACCACCCCAGAAGCCAGGGTTGGAGTACAATGAG.

Of note for this clone: The read finishes 3 residues shy of the CDR3 end, and the germline J gene is used to complete it. V is TRBV20-1 and J is TRBJ1-5, with 9 bases that match TRBD1. V shed 8 bases, J shed 5 bases, and the junction held 16 bases outside the gene matches. The CDR3 contains 16 residues. CDR1 is DFQATT, CDR2 SNEGSKA, per germline (reference sequence). The covered CDR3 bases are TGCAGTTCCTCCGGCTTCTGGACAGGGGTTGATCAGCCC. Protein product: CSSSGFWTGVDQP. The full CDR3 protein reads CSSSGFWTGVDQPQHF.

In regard to this clone: The observed sequence ends 3 residues before the CDR3 terminus, with the missing tail filled in from the germline J gene. The chain recombines TRBV7-8 with TRBJ1-5; D possibly corresponds to TRBD1 (6 bases). This CDR3 is 16 amino acids long. Germline V CDR1 and CDR2: SGHVS, FQNEAQ. The V end was cut by 4 bases, the J end by 2 bases, with 15 bases between. The covered CDR3 bases are TGTGCCAGCAGCTCCCTGGGGGCAGGGGGCAATCAGCCC. Protein: CASSSLGAGGNQP. The complete CDR3 reads CASSSLGAGGNQPQHF. The full variable domain, rest sourced from reference TRBV7-8 and TRBJ1-5, is GAGVSQSPRYKVAKRGQDVALRCDPISGHVSLFWYQQALGQGPEFLTYFQNEAQLDKSGLPSDRFFAERPEGSVSTLKIQRTQQEDSAVYLCASSSLGAGGNQPQHFGDGTRLSIL.

Worth noting for this clone: The read gets to within 3 residues of the CDR3 end, and the germline J gene fills in the rest. The rearrangement links TRBV18 to TRBJ1-6, with a tentative D call TRBD1 (5 bases). The CDR3 has 15 amino acids. Germline CDR1 and CDR2: KGHSH and LQKENI. V lost 5 bases to trimming and J lost 7 bases, with 15 bases between them. CDR3 protein: CASSATQGWNSPLHF. The sequenced CDR3 bases are TGTGCCAGCTCAGCAACGCAGGGTTGGAATTCACCC.

The CDR3 region is CASSYRGISTDTQYF. CDR3 DNA, as far as it was read: TGTGCCAGCAGTTACAGGGGAATTAGCACAGATACG. J is TRBJ2-3 and V is TRBV28; 7 nucleotides align to TRBD1. The DNA ends 3 residues before the CDR3 does, and the rest of the CDR3 is filled in from the germline J gene. Germline trimming cut 4 bases from V and 0 bases from J; bases unmatched to any gene: 4. This CDR3 comprises 15 residues. Per the germline V gene, CDR1 is MDHEN and CDR2 is SYDVKM.

The CDR3 DNA, read in part, is TGTGCCAGCAGTCCAGGACAGGGAGGTTTCTACGAG. Translated: CASSPGQGGFYE. In full, the CDR3 reads CASSPGQGGFYEQYF. V usage is TRBV12-3 or TRBV12-4 and J usage is TRBJ2-7; 8 bases fit TRBD1. From the germline J gene comes the end of the CDR3, since the read stops 3 residues before it. The CDR3 runs 15 residues. The junction had 9 bases not matched to a gene; V was cut back by 5 bases and J by 3 bases.

This CDR3 reads CASRRAGSTDTQYF. Partial CDR3 DNA: TGTGCCAGCAGAAGGGCGGGGTCCACAGATACG. This chain connects TRBV11-2 to TRBJ2-3, with D perhaps matching TRBD2 (6 bases). The read stops 3 residues short of the end of the CDR3; the missing end is completed from the germline J gene. CDR3 length: 14 residues. The germline CDR1 and CDR2 sequences are SGHAT and FQNNGV. The V end lost 6 bases, the J end lost 2 bases, and 12 bases lay between the germline ends.

Of note for this clone: The read ends 3 residues early relative to the CDR3; the germline J gene fills the gap. V is TRBV7-9 and J is TRBJ2-2; 7 bases align to TRBD1. Germline CDR1 SEHNR, CDR2 FQNEAQ (reference sequence). This CDR3 has 13 amino acids. The CDR3 region is CASSTRDSSQLFF. The CDR3 DNA, read in part, is TGTGCCAGCAGCACCCGGGACAGTAGTCAG.

On this clone itself: The read comes to an end 3 residues before the CDR3 does, leaving the germline J gene to fill in the end. The rearrangement joins TRBV20-1 to TRBJ1-5, with 9 bases matching TRBD1. V lost 6 bases, J lost 4 bases, and 7 bases stayed unmatched. The germline CDR1 and CDR2 sequences are DFQATT and SNEGSKA (reference sequence). The CDR3 is made up of 14 amino acids. The part of the CDR3 DNA that was read is TGCAGTGCCCCTACCGGGACAGGGAATCAGCCC. Translated: CSAPTGTGNQP. The entire CDR3 is CSAPTGTGNQPQHF.

On this clone itself: With the read ending 3 residues before the CDR3 end, the germline J gene is used to fill in that end. The genes are TRBV5-4 and TRBJ2-5, with D unclear. This CDR3 region has 15 residues. From germline, CDR1 is SGHNT and CDR2 YYREEE (reference sequence). Deletions cut 1 base from V and 1 base from J, with 11 bases between. The part of the CDR3 DNA that was read is TGTGCCAGCAGCTTGAGTCCGAGCCCCCAAGAGACC. It codes for CASSLSPSPQET. The CDR3 in full is CASSLSPSPQETQYF. Full variable domain (missing parts from reference TRBV5-4 and TRBJ2-5): ETGVTQSPTHLIKTRGQQVTLRCSSQSGHNTVSWYQQALGQGPQFIFQYYREEENGRGNFPPRFSGLQFPNYSSELNVNALELDDSALYLCASSLSPSPQETQYFGPGTRLLVL.